Described below is a single T cell receptor (beta chain) sequence and its context. No antigen is known for it. The data are from a study of cytomegalovirus exposure and HLA in healthy donors. Study observations and caveats: At a 0.05 false discovery rate, a later analysis found 15,000 to 20,000 TCR beta sequences to be associated with HLA alleles. Overall, approximately 150 TCR beta chains were annotated as cytomegalovirus-associated. Rarity characterized most TCR sequences, yet some public TCRs appeared in many donors. The sole available immune exposure information was CMV serostatus.

CDR1 is DFQATT, CDR2 SNEGSKA, per germline (reference sequence). V was pared by 3 bases and J by 4 bases, with 6 bases between. There are 11 residues in the CDR3. 13 Jbeta primers and 60 Vbeta primers were used for the PCR. Assay: immunoSEQ multiplex PCR; the TCRdb copy retains only in-frame clones and omits some. The repertoire holds under 200,000 clones, with 82% as singletons. The source is a woman aged 45-60 years in good health and CMV-seronegative. Sequencing was performed on PBMCs. V usage is TRBV20-1 and J usage is TRBJ1-2; D is unclear. This CDR3 is CSASRLYGYTF. CDR3 sequence (DNA): TGCAGTGCTAGCAGGCTCTATGGCTACACCTTC.